This paragraph covers one T cell receptor (beta chain) sequence. The data belong to a study of blood T cell repertoires in COVID-19. Trimming left V 5 bases short and J 4 bases short, with 23 bases between. The CDR3 has 16 residues. CDR1 and CDR2 from the germline V gene are SQVTM and ANQGSEA. Clones were read by immunoSEQ multiplex PCR, and TCRdb kept only the in-frame ones, dropping some. The sample lists 110,000 or so clones; just under 90% were seen once. This rearrangement joins TRBV29-1 to TRBJ2-5, with D possibly TRBD2 on 6 matching bases. Sequencing was done on a sample of peripheral blood. The source of this sequence is a human donor in a cohort sampled during active COVID-19. The DNA of the CDR3 is TGCAGCGTTAACCCACCAACCGCGGGGTTGAGAGAGACCCAGTACTTC. This sequence encodes CSVNPPTAGLRETQYF.